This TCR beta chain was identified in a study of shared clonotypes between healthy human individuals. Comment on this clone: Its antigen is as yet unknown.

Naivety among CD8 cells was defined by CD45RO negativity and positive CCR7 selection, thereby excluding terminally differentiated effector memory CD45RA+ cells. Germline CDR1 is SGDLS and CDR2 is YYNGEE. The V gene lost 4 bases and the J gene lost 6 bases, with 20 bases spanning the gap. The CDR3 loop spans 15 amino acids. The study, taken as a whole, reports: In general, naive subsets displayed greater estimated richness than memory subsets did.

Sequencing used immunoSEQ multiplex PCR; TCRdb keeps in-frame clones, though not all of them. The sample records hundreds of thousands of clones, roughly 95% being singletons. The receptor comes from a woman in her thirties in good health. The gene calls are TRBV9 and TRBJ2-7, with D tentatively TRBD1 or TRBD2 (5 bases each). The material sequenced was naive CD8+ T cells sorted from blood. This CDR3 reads CASSLGTQPAAEQYF. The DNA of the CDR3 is TGTGCCAGCAGCCTGGGGACCCAACCAGCCGCCGAGCAGTACTTC.